Described below is a single TCR beta chain sequence and its context. Trimming cost V 6 bases and J 3 bases; bases outside gene matches: 7. Germline V gene sequence: CDR1 MDHEN, CDR2 SYDVKM. The CDR3 covers 15 residues. These data originate in a study of blood T cell repertoires in COVID-19. As for the study in general: The samples span acute and convalescent COVID-19 from the United States, Italy and Spain. PBMCs, B-cell-depleted T cells, or T cells provided the cDNA or gDNA that made up the material.

Data came from immunoSEQ multiplex PCR; TCRdb stores just in-frame clones and leaves some out. Of some 360,000 clones listed, over 85% are singletons. Enrolled during active infection, Seattle patients were then followed longitudinally. This chain connects TRBV28 to TRBJ1-2; 10 bases fit TRBD1. The clonotype was recovered from a woman between 55 and 75 years old with COVID-19, enrolled during active disease. Material: peripheral blood. The DNA for the CDR3 is TGTGCCAGCAGACGACAGGGGGCGCGGGACTATGGCTACACCTTC. It specifies CASRRQGARDYGYTF.